This TCR beta chain appears in the sequencing data of a study of control samples from healthy donors and cancer patients. The assay was immunoSEQ multiplex PCR, and TCRdb's table has in-frame clones only and misses some. The sample includes 93,000 or so clones, 80% to 90% of them seen just once. The germline V gene encodes CDR1 MNHEY and CDR2 SVGEGT. Trimming stripped 2 bases from V and 2 bases from J, with 6 bases between. The CDR3 totals 14 residues. The rearrangement links TRBV6-2 or TRBV6-3 to TRBJ2-2, with D possibly matching TRBD2 (5 bases). The sample was PBMCs. This clonotype was sampled from a man in his fifties or sixties with lung cancer. CDR3 loop: CASSYGLNTGELFF. The CDR3 DNA sequence: TGTGCCAGCAGTTACGGACTCAACACCGGGGAGCTGTTTTTT.